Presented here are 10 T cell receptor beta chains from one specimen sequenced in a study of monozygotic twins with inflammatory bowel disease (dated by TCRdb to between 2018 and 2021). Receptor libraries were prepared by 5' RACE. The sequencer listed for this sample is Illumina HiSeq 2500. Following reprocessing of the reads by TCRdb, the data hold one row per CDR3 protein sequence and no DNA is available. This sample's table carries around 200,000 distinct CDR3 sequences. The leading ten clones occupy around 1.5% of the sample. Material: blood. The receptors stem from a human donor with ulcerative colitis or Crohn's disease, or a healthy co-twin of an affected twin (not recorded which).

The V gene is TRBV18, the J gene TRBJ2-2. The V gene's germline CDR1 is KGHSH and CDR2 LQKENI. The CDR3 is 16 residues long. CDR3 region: CASSLAVNANTGELFF.

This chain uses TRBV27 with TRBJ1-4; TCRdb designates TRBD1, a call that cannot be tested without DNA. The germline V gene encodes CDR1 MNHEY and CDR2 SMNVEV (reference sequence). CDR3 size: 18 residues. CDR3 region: CASSLFYRGQGPNEKLFF.

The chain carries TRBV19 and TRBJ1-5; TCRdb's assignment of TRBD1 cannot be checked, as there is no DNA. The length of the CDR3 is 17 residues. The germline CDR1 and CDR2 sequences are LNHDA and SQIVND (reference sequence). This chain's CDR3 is CASGVTGASNSNQPQHF.

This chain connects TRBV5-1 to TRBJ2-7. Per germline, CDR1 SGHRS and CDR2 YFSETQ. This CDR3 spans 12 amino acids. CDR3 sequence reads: CASSATTYEQYF.

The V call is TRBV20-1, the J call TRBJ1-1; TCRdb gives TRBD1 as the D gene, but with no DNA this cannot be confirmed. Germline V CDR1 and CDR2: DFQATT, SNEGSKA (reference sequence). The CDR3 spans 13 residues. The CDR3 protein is CSAPPNMNTEAFF.

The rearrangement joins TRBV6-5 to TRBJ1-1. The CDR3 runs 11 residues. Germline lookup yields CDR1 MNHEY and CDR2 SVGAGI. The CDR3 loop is CASSYVSEAFF.

CDR3 in amino acids: CASSMTGGSSYEQYF. The chain is built from TRBV7-2 and TRBJ2-7; TCRdb returns TRBD1, unconfirmable since there is no DNA. The CDR3 spans 15 residues. CDR1 and CDR2 from the germline V gene are SGHTA and FQGNSA.

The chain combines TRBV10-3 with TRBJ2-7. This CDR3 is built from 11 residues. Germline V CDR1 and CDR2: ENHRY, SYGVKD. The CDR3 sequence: CAISTSYEQYF.

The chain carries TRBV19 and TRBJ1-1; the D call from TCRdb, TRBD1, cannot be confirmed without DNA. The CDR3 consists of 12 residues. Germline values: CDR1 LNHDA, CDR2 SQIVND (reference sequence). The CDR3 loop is CASSDRRTEAFF.

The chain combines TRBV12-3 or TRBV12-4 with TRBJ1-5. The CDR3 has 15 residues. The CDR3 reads CASSLMGSSNQPQHF.